This T cell receptor (beta chain) stems from a study of T-cell memory formation after mild COVID-19. On the study more broadly: TCR clusters were largely donor specific.

A note on this clonotype: Its target is not known.

The germline V gene has CDR1 LGHNT and CDR2 FRNRAP. V was cut by 6 bases and J by 6 bases, with 5 bases left in between. CDR3 length equals 11 residues. Via MiXCR, TCRdb re-called the 5' RACE reads, giving one row per CDR3 protein. The sample lists hundreds of thousands of distinct CDR3 sequences, 15% to 20% seen once, with approximately 8.1% in the top ten. General study results and limits: Several responding clones turned up in pre-infection memory, indicating that cross-reactive memory may have taken part.

The sample comprised PBMCs or a T cell subset sorted from them (not recorded which). The V call is TRBV12-5, the J call TRBJ2-2; D remains ambiguous. The receptor comes from an adult woman who had mild COVID-19 (a few samples of this study predate the infection). Cell type and time point are not known. DNA for the CDR3: TGTGCTAGTGGGGAGTCCGGGGAGCTGTTTTTT. Protein product: CASGESGELFF.